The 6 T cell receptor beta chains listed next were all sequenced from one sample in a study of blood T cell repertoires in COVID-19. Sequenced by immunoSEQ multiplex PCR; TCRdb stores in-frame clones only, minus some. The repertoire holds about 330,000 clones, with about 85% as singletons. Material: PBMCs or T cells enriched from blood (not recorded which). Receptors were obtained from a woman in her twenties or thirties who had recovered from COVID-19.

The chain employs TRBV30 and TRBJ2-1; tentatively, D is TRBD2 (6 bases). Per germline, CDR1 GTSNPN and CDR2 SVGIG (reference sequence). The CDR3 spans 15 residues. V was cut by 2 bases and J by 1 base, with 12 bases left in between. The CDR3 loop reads CAWSKEGRSYNEQFF. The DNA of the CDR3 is TGTGCCTGGAGTAAGGAGGGACGGTCCTACAATGAGCAGTTCTTC.

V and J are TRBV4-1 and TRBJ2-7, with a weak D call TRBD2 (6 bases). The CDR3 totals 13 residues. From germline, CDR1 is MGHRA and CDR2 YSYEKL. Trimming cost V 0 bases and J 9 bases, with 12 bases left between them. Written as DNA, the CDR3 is TGCGCCAGCAGCCAAGATGTGCAGGGAGGGCAGTACTTC. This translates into CASSQDVQGGQYF.

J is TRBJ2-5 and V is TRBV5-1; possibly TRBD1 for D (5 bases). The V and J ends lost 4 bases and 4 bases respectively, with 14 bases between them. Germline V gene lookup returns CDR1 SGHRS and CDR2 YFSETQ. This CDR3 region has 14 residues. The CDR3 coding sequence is TGCGCCAGCAGCCTAGACAGACTCGGAGAGACCCAGTACTTC. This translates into CASSLDRLGETQYF.

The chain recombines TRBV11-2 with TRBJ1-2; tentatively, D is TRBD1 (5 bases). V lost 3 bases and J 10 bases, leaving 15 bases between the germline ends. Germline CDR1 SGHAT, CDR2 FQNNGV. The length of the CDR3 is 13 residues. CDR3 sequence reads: CASSFDRSIDYTF. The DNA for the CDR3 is TGTGCCAGCAGCTTCGACAGAAGTATTGACTACACCTTC.

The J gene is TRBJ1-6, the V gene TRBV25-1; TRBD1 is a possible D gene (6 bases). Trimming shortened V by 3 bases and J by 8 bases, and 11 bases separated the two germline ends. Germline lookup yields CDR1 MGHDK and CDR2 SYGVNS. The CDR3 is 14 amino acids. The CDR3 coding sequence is TGTGCCAGCAGTGAGGGGGCTTGGCATTCACCCCTCCACTTT. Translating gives CASSEGAWHSPLHF. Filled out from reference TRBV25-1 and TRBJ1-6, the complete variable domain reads EADIYQTPRYLVIGTGKKITLECSQTMGHDKMYWYQQDPGMELHLIHYSYGVNSTEKGDLSSESTVSRIRTEHFPLTLESARPSHTSQYLCASSEGAWHSPLHFGNGTRLTVT.

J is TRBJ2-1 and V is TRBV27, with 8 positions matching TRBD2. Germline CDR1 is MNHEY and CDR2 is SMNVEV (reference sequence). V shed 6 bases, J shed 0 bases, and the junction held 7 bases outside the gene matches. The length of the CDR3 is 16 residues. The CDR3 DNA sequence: TGTGCCAGCAGGCGCGGGGGGCACGGCTCCTACAATGAGCAGTTCTTC. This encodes CASRRGGHGSYNEQFF.